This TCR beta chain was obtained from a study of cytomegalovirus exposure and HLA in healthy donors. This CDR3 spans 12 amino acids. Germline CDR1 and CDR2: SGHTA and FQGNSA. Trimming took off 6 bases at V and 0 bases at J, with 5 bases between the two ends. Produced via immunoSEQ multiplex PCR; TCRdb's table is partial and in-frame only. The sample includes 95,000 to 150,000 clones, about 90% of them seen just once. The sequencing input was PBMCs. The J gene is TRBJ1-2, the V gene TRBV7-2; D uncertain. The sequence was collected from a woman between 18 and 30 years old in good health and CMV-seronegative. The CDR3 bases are TGTGCCAGCAGGCAGGCTAACTATGGCTACACCTTC. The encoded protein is CASRQANYGYTF.